This is a list of T cell receptor beta chains from one sample in a study of T cell repertoires in cytomegalovirus infection. No antigen is known for these receptors. TCRdb passed the reads through MiXCR, listing each CDR3 protein once. The sample has hundreds of thousands of distinct CDR3 sequences; roughly 33% are singletons. The starting material was cultured CD8+ T cells from PBMCs, obtained from culture after CMV antigen stimulation. The receptors come from a human donor in good health (CMV status not recorded). Some clones in this sample may be carry-over from other donors' samples. Both conserved end residues are part of each CDR3. The D gene is left open where the match is weak. A clone size is listed for some rows: how often the clone was seen (once, few, many), or a class if it is expanded.

TGTGCCAGCAGCTTACCCACAGATACGCAGTATTTT	CASSLPTDTQYF	NA	TRBJ2-3	many	TRBV11-2
TGTGCCAGCACCGTTCTCCGGGACCAGGCGGAGACCCAGTACTTC	CASTVLRDQAETQYF	NA	TRBJ2-5	NA	TRBV28
TGTGCCAGCAGCCAACGGGACCGGTTGATCGATGAGCAGTTCTTC	CASSQRDRLIDEQFF	NA	TRBJ2-1	NA	TRBV3-1
TGTGCCAGCAGCTTAGAGTCGGGACCCCTCCTTAACTTC	CASSLESGPLLNF	NA	TRBJ2-7	few	TRBV7-9
TGTGCCAGCAGCTTTGGACCGCCTGGGAATCAGCCCCAGCATTTT	CASSFGPPGNQPQHF	NA	TRBJ1-5	NA	TRBV5-6
TGTGCCAGCAGCTTACCGGGACTGTACTATGGCTACACCTTC	CASSLPGLYYGYTF	NA	TRBJ1-2	many	TRBV7-2
TGTGCCACCAGTGAGAGGGGAGCCAGCAATGAGCAGTTCTTC	CATSERGASNEQFF	NA	TRBJ2-1	NA	TRBV24-1
TGCAGTGCTAGGGAGGGACAGGGGAACACTGAAGCTTTCTTT	CSAREGQGNTEAFF	TRBD1	TRBJ1-1	NA	TRBV20-1
TGTGCCAGCAGCCCTCTCCGCAGGGGGGGAGAGACCCAGTACTTC	CASSPLRRGGETQYF	NA	TRBJ2-5	NA	TRBV5-6
TGCAGTGCTAGAGATCGGGGGAACAATGAGCAGTTCTTC	CSARDRGNNEQFF	NA	TRBJ2-1	NA	TRBV20-1
TGTGCCAGCAGCGTAGATACAGCTCAAGGCAATGAGCAGTTCTTC	CASSVDTAQGNEQFF	NA	TRBJ2-1	NA	TRBV9
TGTGCCAGCAGGCAGGGCCACTATGGCTACACCTTC	CASRQGHYGYTF	NA	TRBJ1-2	NA	TRBV7-9
TGTGCCACCAGCAGACCGACGGTCCAAGAGACCCAGTACTTC	CATSRPTVQETQYF	NA	TRBJ2-5	NA	TRBV15
TGTGCCAGCTCAGTTGGGAACTATGGCTACACCTTC	CASSVGNYGYTF	NA	TRBJ1-2	NA	TRBV9
TGTGCCAGCAGCTTGGATCACGAGACCCAGTACTTC	CASSLDHETQYF	NA	TRBJ2-5	few	TRBV5-8
TGCGCCAGCAGCCAAGAAGGGGAGAACACTGAAGCTTTCTTT	CASSQEGENTEAFF	NA	TRBJ1-1	NA	TRBV4-3
TGTGCCATCACCGGGACTAGCTACAATGAGCAGTTCTTC	CAITGTSYNEQFF	TRBD2	TRBJ2-1	NA	TRBV10-3
TGCGCCAGCAGAACCAGGCTGGGGGATGAGCAGTTCTTC	CASRTRLGDEQFF	NA	TRBJ2-1	NA	TRBV5-1
TGTGCCAACAGTTTCGATGGGGGGGAAAAACTGTTTTTT	CANSFDGGEKLFF	NA	TRBJ1-4	NA	TRBV12-3/TRBV12-4
TGTGCCAGCAGCCCGGACGCCGATACGCAGTATTTT	CASSPDADTQYF	NA	TRBJ2-3	NA	TRBV5-4
TGCGCCAGCAGCTGGACGACAGGGGAAAGGAATGGCTACACCTTC	CASSWTTGERNGYTF	TRBD1	TRBJ1-2	few	TRBV5-1
TGTGCCAGCAGCCTCAACAGGGGGAACACCGGGGAGCTGTTTTTT	CASSLNRGNTGELFF	TRBD1	TRBJ2-2	many	TRBV7-2
TGTGCCAGCAGCGTAGGTGAGGTCGGCTATGGCTACACCTTC	CASSVGEVGYGYTF	NA	TRBJ1-2	few	TRBV9
TGTGCCAGCAGCCTTGCAGGAGGGGCCGACACCGGGGAGCTGTTTTTT	CASSLAGGADTGELFF	NA	TRBJ2-2	few	TRBV14
TGTGCCAGCAGCCGACAGGGAGGAGAGACCCAGTACTTC	CASSRQGGETQYF	NA	TRBJ2-5	few	TRBV7-9
TGCAGTGCTAGCTCCCCAGGGAACACTGAAGCTTTCTTT	CSASSPGNTEAFF	NA	TRBJ1-1	NA	TRBV20-1
TGTGCCAGCAGCTTAGCATTCGAGGTGTTAGCTTTTGCGGAGACCCAGTACTTC	CASSLAFEVLAFAETQYF	NA	TRBJ2-5	many	TRBV7-9
TGTGCCAGCAGTTACCACCCAGGCGTCTCCTACGAGCAGTACTTC	CASSYHPGVSYEQYF	NA	TRBJ2-7	NA	TRBV6-6
TGCAGTGCGAGGGGGGCAGGGGAAGACGCAGCTTTCTTT	CSARGAGEDAAFF	NA	TRBJ1-1	NA	TRBV20-1
TGTGCCAGCGTGGGGGCGAGGAGCTCCTACAATGAGCAGTTCTTC	CASVGARSSYNEQFF	NA	TRBJ2-1	NA	TRBV2
TGTGCCACCAGCGGGACAGGGGGGACTAATGAAAAACTGTTTTTT	CATSGTGGTNEKLFF	TRBD1	TRBJ1-4	NA	TRBV15
TGTGCCAGCAGCTTAGTGGTGGCAACCTCCCGAACCGACAATGAGCAGTTCTTC	CASSLVVATSRTDNEQFF	NA	TRBJ2-1	few	TRBV7-6
TGTGCCAGCAGTCGGCCTAGACAGAACTACAATGAGCAGTTCTTC	CASSRPRQNYNEQFF	NA	TRBJ2-1	NA	TRBV27
TGTGCCAGCAGTACGGGACAGAGCTACACCTTC	CASSTGQSYTF	TRBD1	TRBJ1-2	NA	TRBV5-6
TGCAGTGCTAAGGGGGCTGGGGCCAACGTCCTGACTTTC	CSAKGAGANVLTF	NA	TRBJ2-6	few	TRBV20-1
TGTGCCAGCAGCCCCGGGAGCTTCGGTCAGCCCCAGCATTTT	CASSPGSFGQPQHF	NA	TRBJ1-5	NA	TRBV5-8
TGTGCCACCAGTGAATCTAGCGGGGGGGAAGCAGATACGCAGTATTTT	CATSESSGGEADTQYF	TRBD2	TRBJ2-3	few	TRBV24-1
TGTGCCAGCAGCGTAGGCCAGGCGGAGACCCAGTACTTC	CASSVGQAETQYF	NA	TRBJ2-5	NA	TRBV9
TGCGCCAGCAGCCAAGATCGTCCAGGGTACAGCCTGAACATTCAGTACTTC	CASSQDRPGYSLNIQYF	NA	TRBJ2-4	NA	TRBV4-3
TGCAGTGCTAGAGATACCGGGATTAACTATGGCTACACCTTC	CSARDTGINYGYTF	NA	TRBJ1-2	few	TRBV20-1
TGTGCCAGCAGTTTAAGGGGTACTAATTCACCCCTCCACTTT	CASSLRGTNSPLHF	NA	TRBJ1-6	NA	TRBV27
TGTGCCACCAGTGAGGGGGCCTACAATGAGCAGTTCTTC	CATSEGAYNEQFF	NA	TRBJ2-1	NA	TRBV24-1
TGTGCCATCAGTGAGTCGGACTCAAGCTCCTATAATTCACCCCTCCACTTT	CAISESDSSSYNSPLHF	NA	TRBJ1-6	NA	TRBV10-3
TGTGCCAGCAGCCCCAGCCAGGGTTCGGACACTGAAGCTTTCTTT	CASSPSQGSDTEAFF	NA	TRBJ1-1	many	TRBV7-9
TGTGCCAGCAGCGGAGTAGGGTCTCACAATGAGCAGTTCTTC	CASSGVGSHNEQFF	NA	TRBJ2-1	few	TRBV2
TGCGCCAGCAGCCAAGGAACAGGGGGTAGAGCTTTCTTT	CASSQGTGGRAFF	TRBD1	TRBJ1-1	NA	TRBV4-1
TGTGCCACCAGCAGAGATTCGGACTACATGAACACTGAAGCTTTCTTT	CATSRDSDYMNTEAFF	NA	TRBJ1-1	NA	TRBV15
TGTGCCACCAGCCGTAATCCTGGGACCGGGACAGGAAGGGCCGGGGAGCTGTTTTTT	CATSRNPGTGTGRAGELFF	TRBD1	TRBJ2-2	few	TRBV15
TGCAGTGCGTCGGACAGGGGGTTCAATCAGCCCCAGCATTTT	CSASDRGFNQPQHF	TRBD1	TRBJ1-5	NA	TRBV20-1
TGTGCCAGCAGCCCGCCGGGACTAGTGGGCTACAATGAGCAGTTCTTC	CASSPPGLVGYNEQFF	TRBD2	TRBJ2-1	NA	TRBV7-6
TGTGCCAGCAGTCCCGGACGGTCCGAGCAGTACTTC	CASSPGRSEQYF	NA	TRBJ2-7	NA	TRBV12-3/TRBV12-4
TGTGCCAGCAGCTTAGTTGGGGGTGCTAGGGGTACGTTCTACGAGCAGTACTTC	CASSLVGGARGTFYEQYF	NA	TRBJ2-7	NA	TRBV7-8
TGTGCCAGCAGCACCGGGACAGAGGCAACCGGGGAGCTGTTTTTT	CASSTGTEATGELFF	TRBD1	TRBJ2-2	NA	TRBV2
TGCGCCAGCAGCCCTTTCAGGGGTGGTCAGCCCCAGCATTTT	CASSPFRGGQPQHF	NA	TRBJ1-5	NA	TRBV4-1
TGTGCCAGCAGTTTTGAACTAGCGGGGGGGGATGAGCAGTTCTTC	CASSFELAGGDEQFF	TRBD2	TRBJ2-1	few	TRBV28
TGTGCCAGCAGTCCCTTCCGGGGGAGGGACAATGAGCAGTTCTTC	CASSPFRGRDNEQFF	TRBD2	TRBJ2-1	NA	TRBV27
TGTGCCAGCATGGGGCGGGGGGTCCCTAGCACAGATACGCAGTATTTT	CASMGRGVPSTDTQYF	TRBD2	TRBJ2-3	NA	TRBV28
TGCGCCAGCAGCCAAGACGAAGGTCGTCAGTCCCAGCATTTT	CASSQDEGRQSQHF	NA	TRBJ1-5	NA	TRBV4-1
TGTGCCAGCAGTTACGAAGCGGGGAGCACAGATACGCAGTATTTT	CASSYEAGSTDTQYF	TRBD2	TRBJ2-3	few	TRBV6-2/TRBV6-3
TGTGCCAGCAGCGTAGGTGGCGGGGACCTCTACGAGCAGTACTTC	CASSVGGGDLYEQYF	NA	TRBJ2-7	NA	TRBV9